The clone carrying this TCR beta chain was seen only once. Those who participated ranged in age from 18 to 89 years and resided in 24 US areas. Original methodology: The authors estimated nucleated cell counts from reference gene primer amplification. Sequenced by immunoSEQ multiplex PCR; TCRdb stores in-frame clones only, minus some. Clone size and V and J calls were adopted from that table, with D and trimming inferred from the DNA. The data show fewer than 350,000 clones, about 86% seen once. V was shortened by 1 base and J by 1 base, with 15 bases between the two germline ends. This CDR3 spans 17 amino acids. The germline V gene encodes CDR1 SGHVS and CDR2 FQNEAQ. This sample is part of a study of blood T cell repertoires in COVID-19. Study background: COVID-19 samples, acute and convalescent, were from the United States, Italy and Spain. From T cells, B-cell-depleted T cells, or PBMCs came the material, which was cDNA or gDNA.

The rearrangement uses TRBV7-8 and TRBJ2-3, with D maybe TRBD2 (5 bases). Sequencing was done on a sample of PBMCs or T cells enriched from blood (not recorded which). The sequence came from a woman aged 35 to 49 with acute COVID-19. For the CDR3, the DNA is TGTGCCAGCAGCTTAGTGGACTTAGCATCTGGCACAGATACGCAGTATTTT. Its translation is CASSLVDLASGTDTQYF. The full variable domain, in which reference TRBV7-8 and TRBJ2-3 provide the parts outside the CDR3, is GAGVSQSPRYKVAKRGQDVALRCDPISGHVSLFWYQQALGQGPEFLTYFQNEAQLDKSGLPSDRFFAERPEGSVSTLKIQRTQQEDSAVYLCASSLVDLASGTDTQYFGPGTRLTVL.